These T cell receptor beta chains were read from a single sample in a study of cytomegalovirus exposure and HLA in healthy donors. Clones were read by immunoSEQ multiplex PCR, and TCRdb kept only the in-frame ones, dropping some. This table holds 150,000 to 200,000 clones, around four fifths found once. The sequenced material came from PBMCs. The receptor set was obtained from a woman aged 50 to 65 in good health and CMV-seropositive. The CDR3 runs from the conserved cysteine through the conserved F or W. The order of the fields is D gene, V gene, J gene, clone size, CDR3 protein, CDR3 DNA. The D gene is left open where the match is weak. The size of a clone is reported for some rows only, either as once, few or many, or as a class for expanded clones.

NA	TRBV7-9	TRBJ1-6	NA	CASSSRPSLGGSPLHF	TGTGCCAGCAGCTCACGTCCCAGCCTCGGCGGTTCACCCCTCCACTTT
TRBD1	TRBV14	TRBJ2-3	NA	CASSQVAMRDRVGDTQYF	TGTGCCAGCAGCCAAGTGGCTATGCGGGACAGGGTTGGAGATACGCAGTATTTT
NA	TRBV9	TRBJ2-5	NA	CASSTGQETQYF	TGTGCCAGCAGTACAGGCCAAGAGACCCAGTACTTC
NA	TRBV6-5	TRBJ1-2	NA	CASRIRGSRNYGYTF	TGTGCCAGCAGGATCAGGGGATCGCGAAACTATGGCTACACCTTC
NA	TRBV4-2	TRBJ1-5	NA	CASSQRIGQPQHF	TGTGCCAGCAGCCAGAGGATCGGGCAGCCCCAGCATTTT
TRBD1	TRBV19	TRBJ1-2	NA	CASNRGVGGYTF	TGTGCTTCGAACAGGGGGGTCGGGGGCTACACCTTC
NA	TRBV20-1	TRBJ1-1	NA	CSAIQFPEAFF	TGCAGTGCTATTCAATTTCCTGAAGCTTTCTTT
NA	TRBV2	TRBJ2-5	NA	CASNTVQETQYF	TGTGCCAGCAACACAGTTCAAGAGACCCAGTACTTC
TRBD1	TRBV7-9	TRBJ1-2	NA	CASSWSGQGYGYTF	TGTGCCAGCAGCTGGTCGGGACAGGGCTATGGCTACACCTTC
NA	TRBV19	TRBJ1-3	NA	CASSDTGSAGNTIYF	TGTGCCAGTAGTGACACGGGGAGTGCGGGAAACACCATATATTTT
NA	TRBV19	TRBJ1-1	NA	CASSGDSFYTEAFF	TGTGCCAGTAGTGGAGACAGCTTCTACACTGAAGCTTTCTTT
TRBD1	TRBV5-5	TRBJ1-6	NA	CASSLAQGSNSPLHF	TGTGCCAGCAGCTTGGCACAGGGGTCGAATTCACCCCTCCACTTT
NA	TRBV4-1	TRBJ2-1	NA	CASSVGGASSYNEQFF	TGCGCCAGCAGCGTAGGGGGGGCAAGCTCCTACAATGAGCAGTTCTTC
TRBD1	TRBV6-1	TRBJ2-7	NA	CASMLAGGSYEQYF	TGTGCCAGCATGTTGGCAGGGGGATCCTACGAGCAGTACTTC
NA	TRBV5-1	TRBJ1-5	NA	CASSLGGGQPQHF	TGCGCCAGCAGCTTGGGCGGGGGTCAGCCCCAGCATTTT
TRBD1	TRBV18	TRBJ2-7	NA	CASSSGQGTYEQYF	TGTGCCAGCTCCTCAGGACAGGGGACCTACGAGCAGTACTTC
TRBD1	TRBV5-1	TRBJ1-2	few	CASSVGQTYGYTF	TGCGCCAGCAGCGTGGGACAGACCTATGGCTACACCTTC
TRBD1	TRBV9	TRBJ1-1	NA	CASTRQGTPNTEAFF	TGTGCCAGCACACGACAGGGGACCCCGAACACTGAAGCTTTCTTT
NA	TRBV6-5	TRBJ2-3	NA	CASSYHGWDTQYF	TGTGCCAGCAGTTACCACGGGTGGGATACGCAGTATTTT
NA	TRBV27	TRBJ2-7	NA	CATGPNEQYF	TGTGCCACCGGTCCTAACGAGCAGTACTTC
NA	TRBV5-1	TRBJ2-2	NA	CASSLQTGYAGELFF	TGCGCCAGCAGCTTACAGACAGGATACGCCGGGGAGCTGTTTTTT
TRBD2	TRBV9	TRBJ2-6	NA	CASSVGLASGANVLTF	TGTGCCAGCAGCGTAGGACTAGCCTCTGGGGCCAACGTCCTGACTTTC
NA	TRBV6-5	TRBJ2-2	NA	CASSSTTEAALFF	TGTGCCAGCAGTTCCACGACAGAGGCGGCGCTGTTTTTT
NA	TRBV6-5	TRBJ2-1	NA	CASGRQGLTSEQFF	TGTGCCAGCGGCCGGCAGGGGCTAACGAGTGAGCAGTTCTTC
NA	TRBV7-3	TRBJ1-1	NA	CASSLLGGNTEAFF	TGTGCCAGCAGCTTACTAGGAGGGAACACTGAAGCTTTCTTT
TRBD1	TRBV7-9	TRBJ1-5	NA	CASSLVTGEIYSNQPQHF	TGTGCCAGCAGCTTAGTAACAGGGGAAATTTATAGCAATCAGCCCCAGCATTTT
NA	TRBV5-1	TRBJ2-7	NA	CASSPATPVYEQYF	TGCGCCAGCAGCCCCGCGACTCCAGTCTACGAGCAGTACTTC
NA	TRBV6-5	TRBJ1-2	NA	CASHPGGNYGYTF	TGTGCCAGCCACCCGGGGGGGAACTATGGCTACACCTTC
TRBD2	TRBV5-1	TRBJ2-5	NA	CASIDGTSGGQETQYF	TGCGCCAGCATCGATGGGACTAGCGGGGGCCAAGAGACCCAGTACTTC
NA	TRBV7-9	TRBJ2-1	NA	CASSFTGGGNEQFF	TGTGCCAGCAGCTTTACAGGGGGGGGCAATGAGCAGTTCTTC
TRBD1	TRBV7-9	TRBJ1-1	NA	CASSFRGGVGAFF	TGTGCCAGCAGCTTCAGAGGGGGCGTCGGAGCTTTCTTT